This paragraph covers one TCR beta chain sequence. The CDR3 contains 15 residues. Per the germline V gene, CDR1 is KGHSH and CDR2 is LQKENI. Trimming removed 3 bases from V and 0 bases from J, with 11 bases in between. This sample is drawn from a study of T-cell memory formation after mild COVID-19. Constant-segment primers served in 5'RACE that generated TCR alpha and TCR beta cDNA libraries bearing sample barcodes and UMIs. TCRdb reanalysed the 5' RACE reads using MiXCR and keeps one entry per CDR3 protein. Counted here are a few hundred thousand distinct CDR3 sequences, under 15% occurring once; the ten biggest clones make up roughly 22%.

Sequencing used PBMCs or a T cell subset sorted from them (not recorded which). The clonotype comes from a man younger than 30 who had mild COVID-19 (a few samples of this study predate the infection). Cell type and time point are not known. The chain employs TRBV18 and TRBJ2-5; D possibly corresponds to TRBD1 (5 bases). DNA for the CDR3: TGTGCCAGCTCACCGGGGCGAATGCACCAAGAGACCCAGTACTTC. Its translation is CASSPGRMHQETQYF.